A single T cell receptor (beta chain) is shown here with its context. This entry belongs to a study of T cell changes during pregnancy in multiple sclerosis. The data were produced by immunoSEQ multiplex PCR, yet TCRdb's version contains in-frame clones alone and is incomplete. Of around 60,000 clones detected, around 93% appear once; the ten largest clones hold 0.35% to 0.45%. Germline trimming cut 4 bases from V and 5 bases from J; bases unmatched to any gene: 6. Per germline, CDR1 SGHRS and CDR2 YFSETQ. The CDR3 is 15 amino acids. The J gene is TRBJ2-5, the V gene TRBV5-1; the match to TRBD1 covers 12 bases. This sample comprised CD4+ T cells from peripheral blood mononuclear cells, obtained before pregnancy. The clonotype comes from a female donor with multiple sclerosis, enrolled in a pregnancy study. The CDR3 protein is CASSHGTGGRETQYF. The CDR3 nucleotides are TGCGCCAGCAGCCACGGGACAGGGGGCAGGGAGACCCAGTACTTC.